This TCR beta chain stems from a study of blood T cells in healthy people across ages. Germline V gene lookup returns CDR1 LGHDT and CDR2 YNNKEL (reference sequence). The V gene lost 1 base and the J gene lost 7 bases, with 6 bases spanning the gap. The length of the CDR3 is 12 residues. Combining a sample-barcoded 5' primer with a J-beta primer mix, a second PCR ran for 7 to 11 cycles. Template switching added a 12-random-nucleotide identifier to every cDNA molecule. From the 5' RACE reads, TCRdb called clonotypes with MiXCR, one entry per CDR3 protein. This sample carries roughly 1.5 million distinct CDR3 sequences, 42% of them seen once, and the ten largest clones take more than 4%.

The sequence derives from a woman aged 18-29 years in good health. Sequenced material: blood. V is TRBV3-1 and J is TRBJ2-3; D not certain. As DNA, the CDR3 is TGTGCCAGCAGCCAAGGCCCAAATACGCAGTATTTT. Translating gives CASSQGPNTQYF.